This passage covers 23 T cell receptor beta chains from one sample sequenced in a study of T cells in localized non-small cell lung cancer. Using immunoSEQ multiplex PCR, the repertoire was profiled, and TCRdb retains in-frame clones only, with some absent. The sample has more than 100,000 clones, around 89% seen once. The source was peripheral blood, collected before any cancer treatment. All receptors derive from a female donor older than 55 with stage I lung adenocarcinoma.

The chain is built from TRBV5-4 and TRBJ2-1; D is undetermined. Trimming took 2 bases from V and 0 from J, leaving 9 bases between them. Germline-derived CDR1 and CDR2 are SGHNT and YYREEE (reference sequence). CDR3 size: 15 residues. CDR3 sequence reads: CASSLRTDSYNEQFF. Here the CDR3 DNA reads TGTGCCAGCAGCTTACGGACGGACTCCTACAATGAGCAGTTCTTC.

This chain connects TRBV28 to TRBJ2-6, with D unresolved. Germline V gene lookup returns CDR1 MDHEN and CDR2 SYDVKM. This CDR3 region has 15 residues. The V end lost 3 bases, the J end lost 4 bases, and 10 bases lay between the germline ends. Here the CDR3 reads CASSLPSAGANVLTF. For the CDR3, the DNA is TGTGCCAGCAGTTTGCCGAGTGCCGGGGCCAACGTCCTGACTTTC. The full variable domain, with the rest looked up from reference TRBV28 and TRBJ2-6, is DVKVTQSSRYLVKRTGEKVFLECVQDMDHENMFWYRQDPGLGLRLIYFSYDVKMKEKGDIPEGYSVSREKKERFSLILESASTNQTSMYLCASSLPSAGANVLTFGAGSRLTVL.

This chain joins TRBV5-4 and TRBJ1-2; D uncertain. This CDR3 is 14 amino acids long. V shed 3 bases and J shed 5 bases, with 14 bases lying between them. Germline-derived CDR1 and CDR2 are SGHNT and YYREEE (reference sequence). CDR3 region: CASSSRVTLYGYTF. The CDR3 DNA reads TGTGCCAGCAGCTCTAGGGTTACCCTGTATGGCTACACCTTC.

The V gene is TRBV5-4, the J gene TRBJ2-7; 7 nucleotides line up with TRBD2. Germline V gene data show CDR1 as SGHNT and CDR2 as YYREEE (reference sequence). The CDR3 runs to 15 residues. V shed 0 bases and J 2 bases; nucleotides not matched to a gene: 5. The CDR3 DNA sequence: TGTGCCAGCAGCTTGGATGGCGGGAGAGCCTACGAGCAGTACTTC. Protein sequence: CASSLDGGRAYEQYF.

The chain recombines TRBV2 with TRBJ2-1; 14 positions agree with TRBD2. Per germline, CDR1 SNHLY and CDR2 FYNNEI. V shed 4 bases, J shed 10 bases, and the junction held 9 bases outside the gene matches. This CDR3 is 16 amino acids long. The CDR3 sequence: CASSGTGTSGSEEQFF. The CDR3 coding sequence is TGTGCCAGCAGTGGTACCGGGACTAGCGGGAGCGAGGAGCAGTTCTTC. Filled out from reference TRBV2 and TRBJ2-1, the complete variable domain reads EPEVTQTPSHQVTQMGQEVILRCVPISNHLYFYWYRQILGQKVEFLVSFYNNEISEKSEIFDDQFSVERPDGSNFTLKIRSTKLEDSAMYFCASSGTGTSGSEEQFFGPGTRLTVL.

V and J are TRBV10-1 and TRBJ1-4; 7 bases fit TRBD1. CDR3 length: 13 residues. Germline loops: CDR1 WNHNN, CDR2 SYGVQD (reference sequence). J gave up 7 bases and V 6 bases, and 5 bases lay outside the gene matches. CDR3 in DNA: TGCGCCAGCAGAGACAACAGGGGTGAAAAACTGTTTTTT. Protein product: CASRDNRGEKLFF.

V and J are TRBV28 and TRBJ2-3; D is undetermined. V dropped 6 bases and J dropped 0 bases, with 7 bases sitting between them. This CDR3 has 13 amino acids. Germline loops: CDR1 MDHEN, CDR2 SYDVKM. CDR3 region: CASSDSSTDTQYF. CDR3 nucleotide sequence: TGTGCCAGCAGCGATTCAAGCACAGATACGCAGTATTTT.

This chain connects TRBV18 to TRBJ2-3; TRBD1 or TRBD2 may be the D gene (7 bases each). The V gene's germline CDR1 is KGHSH and CDR2 LQKENI. The CDR3 is 15 amino acids. V lost 4 bases to trimming and J lost 6 bases, with 17 bases between them. In nucleotides, the CDR3 is TGTGCCAGCTCACAAACCCGACAGGGAGGGGATACGCAGTATTTT. Translating gives CASSQTRQGGDTQYF.

V and J are TRBV19 and TRBJ1-2; D is perhaps TRBD1 (5 bases). This CDR3 comprises 14 residues. Trimming took off 1 base at V and 4 bases at J, with 10 bases between the two ends. Germline assignment: CDR1 LNHDA and CDR2 SQIVND (reference sequence). This CDR3 reads CASSIGDSSYGYTF. In nucleotides, the CDR3 is TGTGCCAGTAGTATAGGGGACTCATCCTATGGCTACACCTTC.

The chain recombines TRBV27 with TRBJ2-2; 7 nucleotides align to TRBD1. V trimming: 4 bases; J trimming: 1 base; junction bases outside the gene matches: 3. This CDR3 comprises 15 residues. Germline CDR1 reads MNHEY; CDR2 reads SMNVEV (reference sequence). This chain's CDR3 is CASSYGQVNTGELFF. DNA of the CDR3: TGTGCCAGCAGTTACGGACAGGTGAACACCGGGGAGCTGTTTTTT.

The chain has TRBV7-3 and TRBJ2-1; D remains unclear. The CDR3 covers 16 residues. CDR1 SGHTA and CDR2 FQGTGA come from the germline V gene. V was trimmed by 4 bases and J by 0 bases, leaving 13 bases between them. In nucleotides, the CDR3 is TGTGCCAGCAGCTCTCGGACCCCCAGCTCCTACAATGAGCAGTTCTTC. It translates to CASSSRTPSSYNEQFF.

This rearrangement joins TRBV6-5 to TRBJ1-2; possible D gene TRBD1, 6 bases. Germline CDR1 is MNHEY and CDR2 is SVGAGI. This CDR3 has 14 residues. V lost 5 bases and J lost 7, with 17 bases in between. The DNA of the CDR3 is TGTGCCAGCAGTCCCCTTCAGGGGTCGGCTGGCTACACCTTC. Translation gives CASSPLQGSAGYTF.

V gene TRBV7-3 combines with J gene TRBJ2-5, with 8 bases identical to TRBD2. The V segment lost 6 bases and the J segment 4 bases; nucleotides outside the gene matches: 10. The CDR3 is 15 amino acids. Looked up from germline, CDR1 is SGHTA and CDR2 is FQGTGA. CDR3 sequence: CASSRIAGRLETQYF. The CDR3 DNA reads TGTGCCAGCAGTCGTATAGCGGGACGGTTAGAGACCCAGTACTTC.

The J gene is TRBJ2-3, the V gene TRBV5-1; 10 nucleotides match TRBD2. Germline-derived CDR1 and CDR2 are SGHRS and YFSETQ. CDR3 length: 14 residues. V shed 6 bases and J 1 base; nucleotides not matched to a gene: 2. The CDR3 bases are TGCGCCAGCACCGGGACTAGCGGCACAGATACGCAGTATTTT. It yields the protein CASTGTSGTDTQYF.

The genes are TRBV7-8 and TRBJ1-3; tentative D call: TRBD1 (6 bases). The CDR3 extends over 18 amino acids. Germline CDR1 reads SGHVS; CDR2 reads FQNEAQ. V shed 1 base and J shed 4 bases, with 20 bases lying between them. CDR3 coding DNA: TGTGCCAGCAGCTTAGGGGGGTGGCAGGGGAGAAGAGGAAACACCATATATTTT. As protein: CASSLGGWQGRRGNTIYF.

The CDR3 sequence: CASSFRLSSYEQYF. The CDR3 DNA reads TGTGCCAGCAGCTTCCGTCTGAGCTCCTACGAGCAGTACTTC. This chain connects TRBV5-5 to TRBJ2-7, with unresolved D. CDR1 is SGHKS, CDR2 YYEKEE, per germline (reference sequence). Trimming took 2 bases from V and 0 from J, leaving 9 bases between them. CDR3 length equals 14 residues.

This rearrangement joins TRBV29-1 to TRBJ1-1; D not certain. The ends were cut back, 7 bases at V and 1 base at J, with 16 bases in the middle. The CDR3 runs 14 residues. Germline-derived CDR1 and CDR2 are SQVTM and ANQGSEA. The CDR3 region is CSALSRGRNTEAFF. The CDR3 region has the DNA TGCAGCGCCCTCTCTCGGGGTAGGAACACTGAAGCTTTCTTT.

The J gene is TRBJ2-1, the V gene TRBV29-1, with TRBD1 as a possible D gene (6 bases). Germline CDR1 SQVTM, CDR2 ANQGSEA. The CDR3 extends over 14 amino acids. V was cut by 7 bases and J by 2 bases, with 15 bases left in between. CDR3 residues: CSEVRDRTYNEQFF. CDR3 in DNA: TGCAGCGAAGTCCGAGACAGGACCTACAATGAGCAGTTCTTC.

The gene calls are TRBV28 and TRBJ1-4; D is unresolved. The CDR3 covers 14 residues. Germline V gives CDR1 MDHEN, CDR2 SYDVKM. Trimming removed 6 bases from V and 0 bases from J, with 8 bases in between. CDR3 DNA: TGTGCCAGCAGCACAGAATCAACTAATGAAAAACTGTTTTTT. Its protein product is CASSTESTNEKLFF. Filled out from reference TRBV28 and TRBJ1-4, the complete variable domain reads DVKVTQSSRYLVKRTGEKVFLECVQDMDHENMFWYRQDPGLGLRLIYFSYDVKMKEKGDIPEGYSVSREKKERFSLILESASTNQTSMYLCASSTESTNEKLFFGSGTQLSVL.

This clone was found a few times. The CDR3 coding sequence is TGTGCCAGCAGCTTAGGGATTCCTAACTATGGCTACACCTTC. As protein: CASSLGIPNYGYTF. V gene TRBV7-8 combines with J gene TRBJ1-2; D is unclear. V was cut by 1 base and J by 0 bases, with 6 bases left in between. Germline V gene data show CDR1 as SGHVS and CDR2 as FQNEAQ. The CDR3 loop spans 14 amino acids.

V usage is TRBV7-2 and J usage is TRBJ2-7; no reliable D call. Trimming stripped 4 bases from V and 6 bases from J, with 13 bases between. The CDR3 has 13 residues. CDR1 and CDR2 (germline): SGHTA, FQGNSA. The CDR3 sequence is CASSSRWWGEQYF. The CDR3 DNA follows: TGTGCCAGCAGCTCAAGGTGGTGGGGCGAGCAGTACTTC. Drawing the rest from reference TRBV7-2 and TRBJ2-7, the complete variable domain is GAGVSQSPSNKVTEKGKDVELRCDPISGHTALYWYRQSLGQGLEFLIYFQGNSAPDKSGLPSDRFSAERTGGSVSTLTIQRTQQEDSAVYLCASSSRWWGEQYFGPGTRLTVT.

This chain links TRBV7-2 with TRBJ2-2; D is unclear. CDR3 length equals 15 residues. The ends were cut back, 0 bases at V and 1 base at J, with 6 bases in the middle. Per the germline V gene, CDR1 is SGHTA and CDR2 is FQGNSA. CDR3 amino acids: CASSLAGKNTGELFF. The CDR3 DNA reads as TGTGCCAGCAGCTTAGCGGGGAAGAACACCGGGGAGCTGTTTTTT.

The chain combines TRBV9 with TRBJ2-5; D is tentatively TRBD1 or TRBD2 (5 bases each). Per germline, CDR1 SGDLS and CDR2 YYNGEE. The CDR3 contains 15 residues. Trimming left V 3 bases short and J 5 bases short, with 17 bases between. CDR3: CASSEQPGPSETQYF. In DNA form, the CDR3 reads TGTGCCAGCAGCGAACAGCCGGGACCCTCGGAGACCCAGTACTTC.